This TCR beta chain originates from a study of cytotoxic CD8 clonotypes in ibrutinib-treated CLL. Study-wide points: Once treatment began, public clonotypes, which were uncommon, contracted or stayed stable. Sustained-remission and progressing patients diverged in sampling times. Rising at ibrutinib response, clonality subsequently fell back toward baseline at progression.

As concerns this clone: As yet, its antigen is unknown.

The data were produced by immunoSEQ multiplex PCR, yet TCRdb's version contains in-frame clones alone and is incomplete. Of about 140,000 clones in the sample, more than 75% were seen once. The germline gives CDR1 SNHLY, CDR2 FYNNEI. The CDR3 length is 16 residues. V was clipped by 2 bases and J by 4 bases, with 15 bases between them. The sample in question was PBMCs, obtained after 36 months of ibrutinib treatment. The source is a human donor with chronic lymphocytic leukemia. The chain uses TRBV2 and TRBJ1-3; no clear D gene. The CDR3 reads CASSELAGRKGNTIYF. Written as DNA, the CDR3 is TGTGCCAGCAGTGAACTGGCAGGTCGCAAAGGAAACACCATATATTTT.